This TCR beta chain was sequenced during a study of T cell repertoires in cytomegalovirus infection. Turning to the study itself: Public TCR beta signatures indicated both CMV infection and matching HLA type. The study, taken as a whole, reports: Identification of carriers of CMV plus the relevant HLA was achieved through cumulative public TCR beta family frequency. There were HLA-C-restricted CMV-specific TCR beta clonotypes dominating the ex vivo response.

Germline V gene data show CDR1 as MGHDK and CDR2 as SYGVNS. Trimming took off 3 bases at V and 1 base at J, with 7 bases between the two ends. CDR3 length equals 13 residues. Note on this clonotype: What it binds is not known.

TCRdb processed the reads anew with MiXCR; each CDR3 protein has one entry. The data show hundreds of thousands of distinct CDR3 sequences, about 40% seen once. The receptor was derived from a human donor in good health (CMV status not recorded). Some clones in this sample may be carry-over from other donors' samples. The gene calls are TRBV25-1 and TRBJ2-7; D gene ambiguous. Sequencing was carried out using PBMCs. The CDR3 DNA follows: TGTGCCAGCAGTGATTCCGGATCCTACGAGCAGTACTTC. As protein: CASSDSGSYEQYF.